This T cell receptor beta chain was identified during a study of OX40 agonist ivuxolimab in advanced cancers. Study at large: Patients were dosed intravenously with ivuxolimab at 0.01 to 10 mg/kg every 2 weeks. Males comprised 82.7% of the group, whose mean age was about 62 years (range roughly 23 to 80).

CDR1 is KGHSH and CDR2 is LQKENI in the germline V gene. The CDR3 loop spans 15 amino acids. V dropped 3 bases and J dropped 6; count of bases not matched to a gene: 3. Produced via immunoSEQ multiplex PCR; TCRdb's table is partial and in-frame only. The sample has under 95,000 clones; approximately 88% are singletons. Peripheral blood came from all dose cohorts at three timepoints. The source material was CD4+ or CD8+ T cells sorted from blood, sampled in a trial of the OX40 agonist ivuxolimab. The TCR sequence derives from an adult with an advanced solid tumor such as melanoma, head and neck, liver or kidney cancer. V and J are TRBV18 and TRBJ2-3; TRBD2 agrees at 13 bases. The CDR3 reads CASSPGTSGVDTQYF. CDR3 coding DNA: TGTGCCAGCTCACCCGGGACTAGCGGGGTGGATACGCAGTATTTT. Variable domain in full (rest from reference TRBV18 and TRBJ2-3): NAGVMQNPRHLVRRRGQEARLRCSPMKGHSHVYWYRQLPEEGLKFMVYLQKENIIDESGMPKERFSAEFPKEGPSILRIQQVVRGDSAAYFCASSPGTSGVDTQYFGPGTRLTVL.